This is a list of T cell receptor beta chains from one sample in a study of Ad26.COV2.S vaccination and SARS-CoV-2 variants. This table comes from immunoSEQ multiplex PCR, and its TCRdb copy is limited to in-frame clones, with some not included. The sample has approximately 90,000 clones, approximately 77% seen once. The sequencing here drew on peripheral blood, taken after recovery from COVID-19. The receptors shown here come from a human donor who had recovered from COVID-19. The CDR3 runs from the conserved cysteine through the conserved F or W.

TRBV18	TRBJ2-7	CASSPFRQGTYEQYF
TRBV11-3	TRBJ2-5	CASSFGSARGTQYF
TRBV28	TRBJ2-6	CASTLFLSGANVLTF
TRBV12-3/TRBV12-4	TRBJ2-7	CASSLLPYEQYF
TRBV12-5	TRBJ1-5	CASGFHYQPQHF
TRBV2	TRBJ2-4	CASSEAGRGIAKNIQYF
TRBV6-2/TRBV6-3	TRBJ1-5	CASSSDQLLSNQPQHF
TRBV7-8	TRBJ1-5	CASSLARGFGQPQHF
TRBV4-1	TRBJ2-5	CASSQVQEPETQYF
TRBV5-6	TRBJ1-1	CASSLVGGQNTEAFF
TRBV21-1	TRBJ1-5	CATGGQTTGDEDQPQHF
TRBV5-5	TRBJ2-2	CASSSGQALWTGELFF
TRBV6-2/TRBV6-3	TRBJ2-7	CASSYPRDRVREQYF
TRBV29-1	TRBJ2-6	CSVDRGAGANVLTF
TRBV19	TRBJ1-5	CASSQVTGGGGNQPQHF
TRBV15	TRBJ2-7	CATSRDPPSEQYF
TRBV7-3	TRBJ1-3	CASSFIPHAIYF
TRBV11-2	TRBJ2-2	CASSARTSGRELFF
TRBV4-1	TRBJ2-7	CASSQVQSYEQYF
TRBV6-1	TRBJ1-5	CASSGRLTGGNQPQHF
TRBV4-3	TRBJ2-2	CASSQGTTNTGELFF
TRBV28	TRBJ2-2	CASTWGVFRSNARAGELFF
TRBV11-3	TRBJ1-1	CASSLGTDYTEAFF
TRBV5-1	TRBJ1-2	CAGSLSGSNYGYTF
TRBV28	TRBJ1-5	CASGDGTPHQPQHF
TRBV28	TRBJ1-3	CASSSRDRGLNTIYF
TRBV5-1	TRBJ1-2	CASRPGQGNNYGYTF
TRBV5-8	TRBJ1-5	CASSPRAVGNPHF
TRBV2	TRBJ2-7	CASRDTGTSDEQYF
TRBV5-4	TRBJ2-7	CASSRGSSYEQYF
TRBV28	TRBJ1-5	CASRYDLGAASQPQHF
TRBV12-3/TRBV12-4	TRBJ1-2	CASSSDRRGYTF
TRBV18	TRBJ2-1	CASSSLAASSYNEQFF
TRBV28	TRBJ1-2	CASSLTGGYGYTF
TRBV7-9	TRBJ2-7	CASSPSVATYEQYF
TRBV5-6	TRBJ1-2	CASSRSPQGWDYGYTF
TRBV4-2	TRBJ2-7	CASSQEGPSSGRVNEQYF
TRBV28	TRBJ2-1	CASSSPPSGSSYNEQFF
TRBV7-2	TRBJ2-7	CASSLSTYEQYF
TRBV28	TRBJ1-5	CASHPEINRDSNQPQHF
TRBV28	TRBJ1-2	CASSPLGVMEDGYTF
TRBV11-3	TRBJ2-5	CASSLRVGKGPQYF
TRBV24-1	TRBJ1-5	CATSLGEAQHF
TRBV5-3	TRBJ2-1	CARSKNEQFF